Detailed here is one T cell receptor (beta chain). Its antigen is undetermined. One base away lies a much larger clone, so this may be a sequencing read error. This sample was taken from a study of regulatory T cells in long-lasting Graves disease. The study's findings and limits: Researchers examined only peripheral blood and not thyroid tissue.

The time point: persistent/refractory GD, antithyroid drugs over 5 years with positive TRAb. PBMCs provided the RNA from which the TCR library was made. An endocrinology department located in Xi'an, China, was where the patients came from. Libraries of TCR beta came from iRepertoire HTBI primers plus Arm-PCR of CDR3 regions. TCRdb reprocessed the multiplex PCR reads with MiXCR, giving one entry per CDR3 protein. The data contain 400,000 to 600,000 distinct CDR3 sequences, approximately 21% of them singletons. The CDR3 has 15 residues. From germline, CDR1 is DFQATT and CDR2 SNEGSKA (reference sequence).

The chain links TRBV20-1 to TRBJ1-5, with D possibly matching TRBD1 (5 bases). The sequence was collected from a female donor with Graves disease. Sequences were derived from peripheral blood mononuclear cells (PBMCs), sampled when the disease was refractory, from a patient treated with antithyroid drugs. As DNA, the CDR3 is TGCAGTGCCTCGACATGGGGGGATAGCAGTCAGCCCCAGCATTTT. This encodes CSASTWGDSSQPQHF.